One T cell receptor beta chain is described in this entry. This specimen belongs to a study of blood T cells in healthy people across ages. CDR3 size: 17 residues. V lost 0 bases and J lost 10, with 19 bases in between. Germline V gives CDR1 LGHNA, CDR2 YSLEER. Primed by a sample-barcoded 5' primer and a J-beta primer mix, a second PCR proceeded for 7 to 11 cycles. TCRdb re-called the 5' RACE reads through MiXCR, storing one row per CDR3 protein. The sample lists some 1,000,000 distinct CDR3 sequences; around 25% were seen once. The same sample was also used in a study of T cells of mothers and their children. According to that study: A few healthy Caucasian mothers and their six children were the donors.

The source material was blood. This TCR derives from a girl aged 2 to 9 in good health. This chain connects TRBV4-3 to TRBJ1-6; D perhaps matches TRBD1 (6 bases). The CDR3 sequence is CASSQDYGGLLRSPLHF. CDR3 DNA sequence: TGCGCCAGCAGCCAAGATTACGGGGGGCTCTTGAGATCACCCCTCCACTTT.